The 20 T cell receptor beta chains given below trace back to one sample, sequenced in a study of blood T cell repertoires in COVID-19. Assay used: immunoSEQ multiplex PCR; TCRdb lists only in-frame clones, some missing. Counted here are some 83,000 clones, more than 70% occurring once; the ten biggest clones make up 7% to 9%. The sample was peripheral blood. These receptors originate from a man in his fifties or sixties with active COVID-19.

The V and J genes are TRBV4-3 and TRBJ2-1, with D perhaps TRBD2 (6 bases). There are 15 residues in the CDR3. Trimming pared 0 bases from V and 7 bases from J, leaving 13 bases between. The germline CDR1 and CDR2 sequences are LGHNA and YSLEER. CDR3 bases: TGCGCCAGCAGCCAAGATCAGGAGGGGCTTAATGAGCAGTTCTTC. Its protein product is CASSQDQEGLNEQFF.

This clone was observed a single time. The genes are TRBV3-1 (or the pseudogene TRBV3-2) and TRBJ2-5, with a tentative D call TRBD2 (6 bases). The V and J ends lost 2 bases and 3 bases respectively, with 10 bases between them. This CDR3 region has 14 residues. Germline CDR1 and CDR2: LGHDT and YNNKEL (reference sequence). The CDR3: CASSQMSGEETQYF. In nucleotides, the CDR3 is TGTGCCAGCAGCCAAATGTCGGGAGAAGAGACCCAGTACTTC.

V and J are TRBV6-4 and TRBJ2-7, with D possibly TRBD1 on 6 matching bases. Germline V gene sequence: CDR1 MRHNA, CDR2 SNTAGT. CDR3 length: 15 residues. V lost 2 bases, J lost 1 base, and 12 bases lay in between. The CDR3 here is CASSDHTGMSYEQYF. CDR3 DNA sequence: TGTGCCAGCAGTGACCACACAGGGATGTCCTACGAGCAGTACTTC.

The V and J genes are TRBV20-1 and TRBJ1-2; weak D call: TRBD1 (5 bases). The CDR3 loop spans 10 amino acids. Trimming took 8 bases from V and 4 from J, leaving 8 bases between them. Germline loops: CDR1 DFQATT, CDR2 SNEGSKA (reference sequence). CDR3 in DNA: TGCAGTACCGACAGCTATGGCTACACCTTC. Its protein product is CSTDSYGYTF.

The CDR3 nucleotides read TGTGCCAGCAGTTATCGAGGGGGACGCACTGAAGCTTTCTTT. It encodes CASSYRGGRTEAFF. The chain links TRBV6-5 to TRBJ1-1; D perhaps matches TRBD1 (6 bases). Trimming pared 3 bases from V and 4 bases from J, leaving 12 bases between. This CDR3 is built from 14 residues. CDR1 MNHEY and CDR2 SVGAGI come from the germline V gene.

The chain employs TRBV10-1 and TRBJ1-2; D is perhaps TRBD1 (6 bases). This CDR3 is 14 amino acids long. In germline, CDR1 is WNHNN, CDR2 SYGVQD (reference sequence). V lost 4 bases to trimming and J lost 6 bases, with 15 bases between them. The CDR3 spells CASSVWGRCNGYTF. The CDR3 DNA sequence: TGCGCCAGCAGTGTTTGGGGGCGGTGCAATGGCTACACCTTC.

The DNA of the CDR3 is TGTGCCAGCAGTTTACATGGGACAGGAAGGTCCTACGAGCAGTACTTC. Translation: CASSLHGTGRSYEQYF. The V gene is TRBV27, the J gene TRBJ2-7; 8 bases fit TRBD1. V gave up 2 bases and J gave up 1 base; unmatched junction bases: 7. The CDR3 is 16 amino acids. Germline V lookup: CDR1 MNHEY, CDR2 SMNVEV (reference sequence).

V gene TRBV30 combines with J gene TRBJ1-4; maybe TRBD1 (6 bases). The germline V gene encodes CDR1 GTSNPN and CDR2 SVGIG (reference sequence). The CDR3 spans 15 residues. Trimming stripped 0 bases from V and 1 base from J, with 9 bases between. The CDR3 sequence: CAWSVWDKTNEKLFF. CDR3 coding DNA: TGTGCCTGGAGTGTATGGGACAAAACTAATGAAAAACTGTTTTTT. Together with reference TRBV30 and TRBJ1-4, the CDR3 gives the full variable domain: SQTIHQWPATLVQPVGSPLSLECTVEGTSNPNLYWYRQAAGRGLQLLFYSVGIGQISSEVPQNLSASRPQDRQFILSSKKLLLSDSGFYLCAWSVWDKTNEKLFFGSGTQLSVL.

V is TRBV11-2 and J is TRBJ1-6; 8 positions match TRBD1. J was trimmed by 2 bases and V by 1 base; bases with no gene match: 4. Germline V lookup: CDR1 SGHAT, CDR2 FQNNGV. This CDR3 spans 17 amino acids. The CDR3 nucleotides read TGTGCCAGCAGCTTAGTAGGACAGGGTCCCTATAATTCACCCCTCCACTTT. Translated, it gives CASSLVGQGPYNSPLHF.

This clone was counted a single time. The chain recombines TRBV9 with TRBJ2-2, with D possibly being TRBD1 (5 bases). Germline lookup yields CDR1 SGDLS and CDR2 YYNGEE. Trimming took 4 bases from V and 1 from J, leaving 11 bases between them. CDR3 size: 15 residues. The CDR3 DNA reads as TGTGCCAGCAGCCCGACAGTTGGGAACACCGGGGAGCTGTTTTTT. Its protein product is CASSPTVGNTGELFF.

The chain uses TRBV11-2 and TRBJ1-6; D unclear. Germline CDR1 and CDR2: SGHAT and FQNNGV. V lost 3 bases to trimming and J lost 5 bases, with 8 bases between them. The CDR3 extends over 14 amino acids. The CDR3 loop reads CASSFLRDNSPLHF. CDR3 DNA sequence: TGTGCCAGCAGCTTCTTACGGGATAATTCACCCCTCCACTTT.

The V call is TRBV5-1, the J call TRBJ2-5; a weak D match, TRBD2 (6 bases). Trimming removed 0 bases at V and 4 bases at J, with 16 bases between. The germline V gene encodes CDR1 SGHRS and CDR2 YFSETQ. This CDR3 is 16 amino acids long. CDR3 sequence reads: CASSLAWGGKVETQYF. CDR3 bases: TGCGCCAGCAGCTTGGCATGGGGAGGAAAGGTAGAGACCCAGTACTTC.

This clone has more than one count but fewer than ten. The V and J genes are TRBV12-3 or TRBV12-4 and TRBJ1-1, with 9 bases fitting TRBD1. CDR3 length: 13 amino acids. The V and J ends lost 6 bases and 8 bases, in that order; junction bases with no gene match: 7. The DNA for the CDR3 is TGTGCCAGCAGCGGGACAGGGATCACCGAAGCTTTCTTT. Its translation is CASSGTGITEAFF.

This CDR3 is CASSFSPGNSYEQYF. The CDR3 nucleotides are TGTGCCAGCAGCTTCAGCCCCGGGAACAGCTACGAGCAGTACTTC. The chain links TRBV5-5 to TRBJ2-7, with a tentative D call TRBD2 (5 bases). The CDR3 contains 15 residues. CDR1 and CDR2 from the germline V gene are SGHKS and YYEKEE (reference sequence). Trimming took 2 bases from V and 3 from J, leaving 15 bases between them.

The V call is TRBV5-8, the J call TRBJ2-3, with 11 bases identical to TRBD2. Germline-derived CDR1 and CDR2 are SGHTS and YDEGEE. V lost 0 bases and J lost 2; bases outside the gene matches: 8. The CDR3 sequence is 18 residues long. CDR3 nucleotides: TGTGCCAGCAGCTTGGCCAATCTAGCGGGGGGCAACACAGATACGCAGTATTTT. Translating it yields CASSLANLAGGNTDTQYF.

The chain links TRBV9 to TRBJ2-7; D perhaps matches TRBD2 (6 bases). CDR3 length: 15 residues. The V gene lost 0 bases and the J gene lost 1 base, with 11 bases spanning the gap. Germline CDR1 and CDR2: SGDLS and YYNGEE. CDR3 sequence: CASSVAPEGSYEQYF. In nucleotides, the CDR3 is TGTGCCAGCAGCGTAGCCCCGGAGGGGTCCTACGAGCAGTACTTC.

In this sample, this clone turned up once. The chain is built from TRBV7-6 and TRBJ2-1; maybe TRBD1 (7 bases). The germline gives CDR1 SGHVS, CDR2 FNYEAQ. This CDR3 contains 18 residues. V shed 0 bases and J shed 5 bases, with 20 bases lying between them. CDR3 DNA: TGTGCCAGCAGCTTAGCTATGACCTATGGAGGGGGCGACAATGAGCAGTTCTTC. It is translated as CASSLAMTYGGGDNEQFF.

The chain recombines TRBV3-1 (or the pseudogene TRBV3-2) with TRBJ1-2, with a tentative D call TRBD1 (5 bases). CDR1 and CDR2 from the germline V gene are LGHDT and YNNKEL (reference sequence). The length of the CDR3 is 14 residues. V was clipped by 4 bases and J by 0 bases, with 9 bases between them. The CDR3 reads CASSPQGTNYGYTF. In nucleotides, the CDR3 is TGTGCCAGCAGCCCCCAGGGAACTAACTATGGCTACACCTTC.

The rearrangement joins TRBV27 to TRBJ1-2; TRBD1 matches 10 bases. Germline assignment: CDR1 MNHEY and CDR2 SMNVEV (reference sequence). V was clipped by 0 bases and J by 4 bases; unmatched bases: 11. The length of the CDR3 is 18 residues. Here the CDR3 reads CASSLSRDRGGSGYGYTF. CDR3 DNA sequence: TGTGCCAGCAGTTTATCGAGGGACAGGGGAGGGTCGGGCTATGGCTACACCTTC.

This sequence joins TRBV7-2 and TRBJ1-5, with 7 positions matching TRBD1. CDR3 size: 14 residues. The germline gives CDR1 SGHTA, CDR2 FQGNSA. Germline trimming cut 4 bases from V and 5 bases from J; bases unmatched to any gene: 5. CDR3 region: CASSSTGRYQPQHF. The CDR3 DNA reads as TGTGCCAGCAGCTCGACAGGGAGGTATCAGCCCCAGCATTTT.